A single sample is the source of the 21 T cell receptor beta chains below, sequenced in a study of cytomegalovirus exposure and HLA in healthy donors (dated by TCRdb to the late 2010s). The library was built by means of the immunoSEQ multiplex PCR assay. The multiplex PCR relied on a mix of 60 forward primers for TCR Vbeta segments and 13 reverse primers for TCR Jbeta segments. The clones in this table, taken by TCRdb from immuneACCESS, are in-frame only. Not every clone is retained; where verified, under half of the shortfall comes from an unresolved V gene, and the cause of the rest is unknown. The sample table contains 150,000 to 200,000 clones; only one count was recorded for roughly 80% of them. Together, the top ten hold 0.2% to 0.3% of the sample. The sample was PBMCs. Source of these receptors: a boy between 5 and 17 years old in good health and CMV-seronegative.

This chain connects TRBV5-1 to TRBJ1-2; D is unclear. The length of the CDR3 is 15 residues. Trimming stripped 0 bases from V and 0 bases from J, with 9 bases between. Germline assignment: CDR1 SGHRS and CDR2 YFSETQ. As DNA, the CDR3 is TGCGCCAGCAGCTTGGAGCGGGGAGCTAACTATGGCTACACCTTC. This encodes CASSLERGANYGYTF.

The J gene is TRBJ2-3, the V gene TRBV9; the D is unclear. From germline, CDR1 is SGDLS and CDR2 YYNGEE. V shed 0 bases and J shed 7 bases, with 9 bases lying between them. This CDR3 has 13 amino acids. The CDR3 region is CASSVVGSHTQYF. The CDR3 DNA reads as TGTGCCAGCAGCGTAGTTGGCTCCCATACGCAGTATTTT.

The chain links TRBV5-6 to TRBJ2-1; 16 positions match TRBD2. V shed 3 bases, J shed 8 bases, and the junction held 2 bases outside the gene matches. Germline V gives CDR1 SGHDT, CDR2 YYEEEE. The CDR3 extends over 15 amino acids. The CDR3 DNA follows: TGTGCCAGCAGCTACGGGACTAGCGGGAGGGATGAGCAGTTCTTC. It translates to CASSYGTSGRDEQFF.

This clone was observed a handful of times. The DNA of the CDR3 is TGCGCCAGCAGCCCCCGACACGAACTGAACACTGAAGCTTTCTTT. Translated, it gives CASSPRHELNTEAFF. The rearrangement links TRBV4-3 to TRBJ1-1; D unresolved. V was shortened by 4 bases and J by 0 bases, with 12 bases between the two germline ends. Per the germline V gene, CDR1 is LGHNA and CDR2 is YSLEER. This CDR3 has 15 amino acids.

The chain couples TRBV7-6 to TRBJ2-3; 9 bases line up with TRBD1. The CDR3 consists of 16 residues. Germline CDR1 and CDR2: SGHVS and FNYEAQ. J lost 3 bases, V lost 0 bases, and 4 bases had no gene match. The CDR3 region has the DNA TGTGCCAGCAGCTTAGCGCCAGGACAGGGGACAGATACGCAGTATTTT. It specifies CASSLAPGQGTDTQYF. Variable domain in full (rest from reference TRBV7-6 and TRBJ2-3): GAGVSQSPRYKVTKRGQDVALRCDPISGHVSLYWYRQALGQGPEFLTYFNYEAQQDKSGLPNDRFSAERPEGSISTLTIQRTEQRDSAMYRCASSLAPGQGTDTQYFGPGTRLTVL.

V is TRBV11-2 and J is TRBJ1-1; 7 bases are a match to TRBD1. There are 18 residues in the CDR3. CDR1 and CDR2 (germline): SGHAT, FQNNGV. Unmatched junction bases numbered 20, after V lost 0 bases and J lost 10 bases. The CDR3 loop reads CASSLDPGQAPLVDRAFF. CDR3 DNA sequence: TGTGCCAGCAGCTTAGATCCCGGACAGGCACCTTTAGTGGATCGAGCTTTCTTT.

The chain is built from TRBV10-2 and TRBJ1-1; 10 nucleotides agree with TRBD1. In germline, CDR1 is WSHSY, CDR2 SAAADI. The CDR3 consists of 15 residues. V shed 6 bases, J shed 1 base, and the junction held 5 bases outside the gene matches. The CDR3 here is CASRGQGTQNTEAFF. Here the CDR3 DNA reads TGCGCCAGCAGGGGACAGGGGACGCAGAACACTGAAGCTTTCTTT.

This chain joins TRBV9 and TRBJ2-3; the D gene is possibly TRBD2 (6 bases). Germline lookup yields CDR1 SGDLS and CDR2 YYNGEE. This CDR3 region has 16 residues. Between the trimmed V and J ends, which lost 4 bases and 0 bases, there was a span of 15 bases. CDR3 bases: TGTGCCAGCAGCCGCAACGGGAGACCTAGCACAGATACGCAGTATTTT. It codes for CASSRNGRPSTDTQYF.

The V and J genes are TRBV5-1 and TRBJ1-1; a weak D match, TRBD1 (5 bases). Per the germline V gene, CDR1 is SGHRS and CDR2 is YFSETQ. The CDR3 covers 14 residues. Trimming took 4 bases from V and 3 from J, leaving 13 bases between them. CDR3 amino acids: CASSPTALYTEAFF. DNA for the CDR3: TGCGCCAGCAGCCCGACAGCCTTATACACTGAAGCTTTCTTT.

The table lists this clone with a few counts. The gene calls are TRBV5-1 and TRBJ1-1; unclear D gene. The CDR3 loop spans 14 amino acids. The V and J ends lost 0 bases and 1 base respectively, with 7 bases between them. CDR1 is SGHRS and CDR2 is YFSETQ in the germline V gene. The CDR3 region has the DNA TGCGCCAGCAGCTTGGTCGGAGAGAACACTGAAGCTTTCTTT. Translating gives CASSLVGENTEAFF.

V gene TRBV6-6 combines with J gene TRBJ1-2; D possibly corresponds to TRBD1 (5 bases). CDR1 is MNHNY and CDR2 is SVGAGI in the germline V gene (reference sequence). The CDR3 covers 12 residues. V gave up 8 bases and J gave up 6 bases, with 13 bases separating them. The CDR3 DNA reads as TGTGCCAGCTCTCCCTTCAGGGATGGCTACACCTTC. As protein: CASSPFRDGYTF.

The CDR3 nucleotides read TGTGCCAGCAGTGATCCTACAGGAATACAAGAGACCCAGTACTTC. It is translated as CASSDPTGIQETQYF. This chain joins TRBV25-1 and TRBJ2-5, with a tentative D call TRBD1 (5 bases). Trimming removed 3 bases from V and 2 bases from J, with 13 bases in between. CDR1 and CDR2 (germline): MGHDK, SYGVNS. This CDR3 region has 15 residues.

The chain recombines TRBV28 with TRBJ1-4; 9 positions agree with TRBD1. The CDR3 is made up of 13 amino acids. The J segment lost 9 bases and the V segment lost 6 bases, leaving 5 bases of the junction unmatched. Germline-derived CDR1 and CDR2 are MDHEN and SYDVKM. The CDR3 sequence is CASRLDRGKKLFF. The CDR3 nucleotides read TGTGCCAGCAGACTGGACAGGGGTAAAAAACTGTTTTTT.

J is TRBJ2-5 and V is TRBV5-6; 7 bases are a match to TRBD1. The J call may be wrong; the DNA end is better matched by TRBJ2-7. The germline gives CDR1 SGHDT, CDR2 YYEEEE. The CDR3 contains 14 residues. In DNA form, the CDR3 reads TGTGCCAGCAGCCGAGGGGGCGGCTACTACGAGCAGTACTTC. Protein product: CASSRGGGYYEQYF.

This chain connects TRBV7-2 to TRBJ1-2; tentative D call: TRBD1 (5 bases). V lost 1 base to trimming and J lost 8 bases, with 11 bases between them. The CDR3 is made up of 13 amino acids. CDR1 is SGHTA and CDR2 is FQGNSA in the germline V gene. CDR3 amino acids: CASSLGQLEGYTF. Here the CDR3 DNA reads TGTGCCAGCAGCTTAGGACAGCTAGAAGGCTACACCTTC.

The chain joins TRBV5-1 to TRBJ2-5; D may be TRBD1 (6 bases). Deletions cut 4 bases from V and 1 base from J, with 20 bases between. The CDR3 sequence is 17 residues long. CDR1 is SGHRS and CDR2 is YFSETQ in the germline V gene. Written as DNA, the CDR3 is TGCGCCAGCAGCCCTCCGGGGCAGGGGCCGATCCAAGAGACCCAGTACTTC. It encodes CASSPPGQGPIQETQYF.

This chain joins TRBV30 and TRBJ2-5, with 7 nucleotides matching TRBD1. Judging by the DNA end, TRBJ2-7 fits better; the J call may be wrong. There are 15 residues in the CDR3. The germline V gene encodes CDR1 GTSNPN and CDR2 SVGIG (reference sequence). CDR3 nucleotide sequence: TGTGCCTGGAGTGGTCTAGGGGGCGCGTTCGACGAGCAGTACTTC. Residues: CAWSGLGGAFDEQYF.

The V call is TRBV20-1, the J call TRBJ1-2; maybe TRBD1 (6 bases). The length of the CDR3 is 9 residues. CDR1 and CDR2 (germline): DFQATT, SNEGSKA (reference sequence). This CDR3 reads CSVDSVYTF. The CDR3 region has the DNA TGCAGCGTGGACAGCGTCTACACCTTC.

This clone was observed a few times. This chain links TRBV2 with TRBJ1-5; D unclear. Germline CDR1 SNHLY, CDR2 FYNNEI. With 3 bases removed from V and 7 bases from J, the gap between germline ends came to 7 bases. The CDR3 contains 12 residues. Written as DNA, the CDR3 is TGTGCCAGCAGTGACGGAGCGCAGCCCCAGCATTTT. Translation: CASSDGAQPQHF.

CDR3 region: CATSTRRAGGPDEQYF. CDR3 bases: TGTGCCACCAGTACAAGGCGTGCGGGAGGGCCAGACGAGCAGTACTTC. The chain recombines TRBV15 with TRBJ2-7, with 9 positions matching TRBD2. Trimming removed 6 bases from V and 5 bases from J; junction bases left unmatched: 14. The germline CDR1 and CDR2 sequences are LNHNV and YYDKDF (reference sequence). The CDR3 is made up of 16 amino acids.

The V gene is TRBV4-3, the J gene TRBJ2-1; possibly TRBD2 for D (7 bases). This CDR3 spans 13 amino acids. CDR1 is LGHNA, CDR2 YSLEER, per germline. Trimming shortened V by 2 bases and J by 9 bases, and 11 bases separated the two germline ends. CDR3 sequence (DNA): TGCGCCAGCAGCCAATCCGGGGGGCTTGAGCAGTTCTTC. Encoded protein: CASSQSGGLEQFF.